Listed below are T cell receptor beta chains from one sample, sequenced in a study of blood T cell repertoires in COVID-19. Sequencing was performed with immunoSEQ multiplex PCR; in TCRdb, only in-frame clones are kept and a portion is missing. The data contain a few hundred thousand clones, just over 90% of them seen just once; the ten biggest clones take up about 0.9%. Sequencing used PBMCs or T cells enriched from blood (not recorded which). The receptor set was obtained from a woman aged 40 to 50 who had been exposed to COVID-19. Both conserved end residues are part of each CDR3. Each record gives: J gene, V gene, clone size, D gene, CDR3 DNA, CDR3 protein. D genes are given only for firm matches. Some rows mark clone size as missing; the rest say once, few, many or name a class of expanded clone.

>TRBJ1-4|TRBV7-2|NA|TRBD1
TGTGCCAGCAGCCGGGACAGGGGAAATGAAAAACTGTTTTTT
CASSRDRGNEKLFF
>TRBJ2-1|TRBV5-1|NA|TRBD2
TGCGCCAGCAGCTTGGGGGCTAGCGGGGGAATCGATGAGCAGTTCTTC
CASSLGASGGIDEQFF
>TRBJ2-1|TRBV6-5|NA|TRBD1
TGTGCCAGCAGTCGGACAGGGACCTCCTACAATGAGCAGTTCTTC
CASSRTGTSYNEQFF
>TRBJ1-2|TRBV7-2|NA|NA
TGTGCCAGCAGCCCCCAGGGATTTGGCTACACCTTC
CASSPQGFGYTF
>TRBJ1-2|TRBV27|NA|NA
TGTGCCAGCAGTTTTCCCGGGGGTGGTGGCTACACCTTC
CASSFPGGGGYTF
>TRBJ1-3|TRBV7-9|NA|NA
TGTGCCAGCAGCTTAATGTTATCTGGAAACACCATATATTTT
CASSLMLSGNTIYF
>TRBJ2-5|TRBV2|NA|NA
TGTGCCAGCAGTTTCCACGGACTACAAAAAGAGACCCAGTACTTC
CASSFHGLQKETQYF
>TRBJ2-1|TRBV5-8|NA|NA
TGTGCCAGCAGCCTGCCGTGGTGGGGGGGCTCGTATGAGCAGTTCTTC
CASSLPWWGGSYEQFF
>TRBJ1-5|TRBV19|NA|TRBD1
TGTGCCAGTAGTCTAGGAGGGACAGGGGGCCAGCCCCAGCATTTT
CASSLGGTGGQPQHF
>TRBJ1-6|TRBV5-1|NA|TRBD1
TGCGCCAGCAGCTTGGCCGGAGACAGGGTCAATAATTCACCCCTCCACTTT
CASSLAGDRVNNSPLHF
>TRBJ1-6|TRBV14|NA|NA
TGTGCCAGCAGCGGGACTGGGGTTTCGAGTTCACCCCTCCACTTT
CASSGTGVSSSPLHF
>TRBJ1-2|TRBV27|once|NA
TGTGCCAGCAGTTTTAGGGGGAGGGCGGGCTACACCTTC
CASSFRGRAGYTF
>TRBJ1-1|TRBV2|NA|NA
TGTGCCAGCAGGGTGACATTGAACACTGAAGCTTTCTTT
CASRVTLNTEAFF
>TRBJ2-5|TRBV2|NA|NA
TGTGCCAGCGGGGCGGAGACCCAGTACTTC
CASGAETQYF
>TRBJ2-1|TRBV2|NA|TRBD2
TGTGCCAGCTGCGGGGGGGGAGAGCAGTTCTTC
CASCGGGEQFF
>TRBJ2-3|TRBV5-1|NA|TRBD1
TGCGCCAGCAGTTTACAAGCAGGGGGCAGAGATACGCAGTATTTT
CASSLQAGGRDTQYF
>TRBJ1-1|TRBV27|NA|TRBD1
TGTGCCAGCAGTTTAGCTTTTCCGGGACAGACGAAAAGGAACACTGAAGCTTTCTTT
CASSLAFPGQTKRNTEAFF
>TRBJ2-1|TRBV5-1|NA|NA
TGCGCCAGCAGCTACCGACAGGAGAGCGATGAGCAGTTCTTC
CASSYRQESDEQFF
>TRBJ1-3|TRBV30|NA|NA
TGTGCCTGGAGTAGATCGACAGGAAACACCATATATTTT
CAWSRSTGNTIYF
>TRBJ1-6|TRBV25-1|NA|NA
TGTGCCAGCTGCGCCTTCGGTTATAATTCACCCCTCCACTTT
CASCAFGYNSPLHF
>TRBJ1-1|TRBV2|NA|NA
TGTGCCAGCAGTGAAAGGCAGGCCAGGACTGAAGCTTTCTTT
CASSERQARTEAFF
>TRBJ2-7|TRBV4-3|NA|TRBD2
TGCGCCAGCAGCCAAGGGAGAGCGGGACCCTACGAGCAGTACTTC
CASSQGRAGPYEQYF
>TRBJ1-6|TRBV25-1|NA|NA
TGTGCCAGCAACGCAGGGAGGGCACCCCTCCACTTT
CASNAGRAPLHF